A selection of T cell receptor beta chains follows, all from one sample in a study of identical twins. A single record per CDR3 protein comes from TCRdb applying MiXCR to the 5' RACE reads. The sample holds 1.5 million or so distinct CDR3 sequences, less than 35% seen once. Sequenced sample: cord blood. The receptors here all came from a newborn girl in good health. CDR3s include the opening cysteine and the closing phenylalanine or tryptophan. Fields, in order: D gene, J gene, clone size, V gene, CDR3 DNA, CDR3 protein. A D gene is named only where the DNA matches it firmly. The listing skips clone size in some rows; elsewhere it reads once, few, many or a size class.

>.|TRBJ1-1|.|TRBV3-1
TGTGCCAGCAGCTTCGGGACGGTCAGAGGGGCTGAAGCTTTCTTT
CASSFGTVRGAEAFF
>.|TRBJ2-6|few|TRBV24-1
TGTGCCACCAGCCTCTCTGGGGCCAACGTCCTGACTTTC
CATSLSGANVLTF
>TRBD1|TRBJ2-7|many|TRBV27
TGTGCCAGCACTAATTTAGGGGGCATCAACGAGCAGTACTTC
CASTNLGGINEQYF
>TRBD2|TRBJ2-3|few|TRBV2
TGTGCCAGCAGTGATAAGAGGATAGCGGGGGAGTTAGATACGCAGTATTTT
CASSDKRIAGELDTQYF
>TRBD2|TRBJ2-1|.|TRBV6-1
TGTGCCAGCAGTCCTTTCTCTCTAGCGGTCATCTACAATGAGCAGTTCTTC
CASSPFSLAVIYNEQFF
>.|TRBJ1-2|.|TRBV20-1
TGCAGTGCTAGAGTAGAAGGCTACACCTTC
CSARVEGYTF
>.|TRBJ1-1|.|TRBV14
TGTGCCAGCAGCCAAGGTGGGAATTTCGTAGCTTTCTTT
CASSQGGNFVAFF
>.|TRBJ1-4|few|TRBV6-1
TGTGCCAGCAGTGAAGGCGTCACCCCTGCAACTAATGAAAAACTGTTTTTT
CASSEGVTPATNEKLFF
>TRBD1|TRBJ1-2|many|TRBV10-3
TGTGCCATCAGTAAAGAGGACAGGGATGGCTACACCTTC
CAISKEDRDGYTF
>.|TRBJ1-2|once|TRBV5-6
TGTGCCAGCCGATCCCTGGTAGGCAAACATAACTATGGCTACACCTTC
CASRSLVGKHNYGYTF
>.|TRBJ2-1|few|TRBV21-1
TGTGCCAGCAGCGCCCATGGTAGCAATGAGCAGTTCTTC
CASSAHGSNEQFF
>.|TRBJ1-2|few|TRBV20-1
TGCAGTGCTAGTGGCCGGGCGGCCCGCTATGGCTACACCTTC
CSASGRAARYGYTF
>.|TRBJ2-1|.|TRBV15
TGTGCCACCAGCAGGGACAGTGTTTGGTACAATGAGCAGTTCTTC
CATSRDSVWYNEQFF
>TRBD1|TRBJ1-1|.|TRBV4-1
TGCGCCAGCAGCCAGCGGACAGGACCGAACGCTGAAGCTTTCTTT
CASSQRTGPNAEAFF
>TRBD2|TRBJ2-7|.|TRBV10-3
TGTGCCATCAGTGAGGGACTAGCGGGTTACAATGAGCAGTACTTC
CAISEGLAGYNEQYF
>.|TRBJ1-6|.|TRBV20-1
TGCAGTGCTAGAGATGTTATGCAAGTGGGAGGGAATTCACCCCTCCACTTT
CSARDVMQVGGNSPLHF
>TRBD2|TRBJ2-7|.|TRBV20-1
TGCAGTGCTAACCGGCTAGCGGGAGTTGACGAGCAGTACTTC
CSANRLAGVDEQYF
>.|TRBJ1-2|few|TRBV28
TGTGCCAGCAGCAAGGGGGAGCATGGCTACACCTTC
CASSKGEHGYTF
>TRBD2|TRBJ2-7|few|TRBV7-2
TGTGCCAGCACCTTGAGCGGGACTAGGGACGAGCAGTACTTC
CASTLSGTRDEQYF
>.|TRBJ2-6|.|TRBV6-5
TGTGCCAGCAGTCGACGGGACTCTGGGGCCAACGTCCTGACTTTC
CASSRRDSGANVLTF
>.|TRBJ2-5|.|TRBV28
TGTGCCAGCAGTTCCTTCGATGAGCAGTACTTC
CASSSFDEQYF
>.|TRBJ2-7|few|TRBV20-1
TGCAGTGCTCGGACGTTTGTAGAGCAGTACTTC
CSARTFVEQYF
>.|TRBJ2-1|.|TRBV5-1
TGCGCCAGCAGCTTGGCCGGGACAAGAGGAGAGACCCAGTTCTTC
CASSLAGTRGETQFF
>.|TRBJ2-1|many|TRBV2
TGTGCCAGCAGCCCGATCGCTGGTTACAATGAGCAGTTCTTC
CASSPIAGYNEQFF
>TRBD1|TRBJ2-1|.|TRBV20-1
TGCAGTGCTAGCCAGGGGGCGTGGGCAAATGAGCAGTTCTTC
CSASQGAWANEQFF
>TRBD1|TRBJ1-4|.|TRBV5-1
TGCGCCAGCAGCTTGGCCGCAGGACAGGCCCCGAATGAAAAACTGTTTTTT
CASSLAAGQAPNEKLFF
>.|TRBJ2-1|.|TRBV20-1
TGCAGTGCTAGAGTGCCGGGGAGGATCTACAATGAGCAGTTCTTC
CSARVPGRIYNEQFF
>.|TRBJ2-3|few|TRBV6-5
TGTGCCAGCAGTACCGGGACAACTTTTAGCACAGATACGCAGTATTTT
CASSTGTTFSTDTQYF
>.|TRBJ2-3|.|TRBV7-2
TGTGCCAGCACCCGCTCCCCCCCAGGCACAGATACGCAGTATTTT
CASTRSPPGTDTQYF
>.|TRBJ2-3|few|TRBV24-1
TGTGCCACCAGTGATTTGGAGCTAGACGGGACAGATACGCAGTATTTT
CATSDLELDGTDTQYF
>.|TRBJ1-5|many|TRBV29-1
TGCAGCGTCCCCAGGCTGGGTCAGCCCCAGCATTTT
CSVPRLGQPQHF
>.|TRBJ1-2|few|TRBV4-1
TGCGCCAGCAGCCAAGCTACGAGTGAGAATGGCTACACCTTC
CASSQATSENGYTF
>TRBD2|TRBJ2-7|.|TRBV3-1
TGTGCCAGCAGCCTCCTAGCACCTAGCGGGAGCCCCTACGAGCAGTACTTC
CASSLLAPSGSPYEQYF
>.|TRBJ2-1|.|TRBV24-1
TGTGCCACCAGTGACCCGTCAAGCGAAAGGTTCCATGAGCAGTTCTTC
CATSDPSSERFHEQFF
>.|TRBJ2-2|.|TRBV4-2
TGTGCCAGCAGCCAAGTTGCCCGGGTTCAGAGCGGGGAGCTGTTTTTT
CASSQVARVQSGELFF
>TRBD2|TRBJ2-3|.|TRBV4-2
TGTGCCAGCAGCCAACCTGGACTAGCTGTTGTCGCAGATACGCAGTATTTT
CASSQPGLAVVADTQYF
>TRBD1|TRBJ2-1|.|TRBV3-1
TGTGCCAGCAACGCCGGGACAGGGGGCTACAATGAGCAGTTCTTC
CASNAGTGGYNEQFF
>TRBD1|TRBJ1-1|few|TRBV9
TGTGCCAGCAGCGTCTATTCCAGGGGGGGAAAAGGGCTCACTGAAGCTTTCTTT
CASSVYSRGGKGLTEAFF
>.|TRBJ2-5|few|TRBV20-1
TGCAGTGCTAGACTACAGGGTGGAGGAGAGACCCAGTACTTC
CSARLQGGGETQYF
>.|TRBJ1-5|many|TRBV12-3/TRBV12-4
TGTGCCAGCAGTTGGGGGGGCAATCAGCCCCAGCATTTT
CASSWGGNQPQHF
>.|TRBJ1-2|once|TRBV29-1
TGCAGCGTTGATGAGACAGGAAGGTACACCTTC
CSVDETGRYTF
>TRBD2|TRBJ2-7|.|TRBV2
TGTGCCAGCAGTGATCTGGAGCGGGGGGTCTCCTACGAGCAGTACTTC
CASSDLERGVSYEQYF
>.|TRBJ2-3|.|TRBV12-3/TRBV12-4
TGTGCCAGCGGTTTATCCGCAGATACGCAGTATTTT
CASGLSADTQYF
>TRBD2|TRBJ2-7|few|TRBV4-1
TGCGCCAGCAGCCAAGAACTAGCGGGCTACGAGCAGTACTTC
CASSQELAGYEQYF
>TRBD2|TRBJ2-5|.|TRBV3-1
TGTGCCAGCGGCCCAACTAGCGGGAGAGAGACCCAGTACTTC
CASGPTSGRETQYF
>TRBD1|TRBJ2-2|few|TRBV10-3
TGTGCCATCAGCTGGACAGGGATGACCGGGGAGCTGTTTTTT
CAISWTGMTGELFF
>TRBD1|TRBJ2-7|.|TRBV13
TGTGCCGGCAGCATGGACAGGGCTGGCGAGCAGTACTTC
CAGSMDRAGEQYF
>TRBD1|TRBJ1-4|few|TRBV12-3/TRBV12-4
TGTGCCAGCAGGTCAAGACAGGGAACTAATGAAAAACTGTTTTTT
CASRSRQGTNEKLFF
>TRBD2|TRBJ2-7|.|TRBV6-1
TGTGCCAGCACTTCCGGGACTATCCTCTACGAGCAGTACTTC
CASTSGTILYEQYF
>TRBD1|TRBJ2-7|few|TRBV7-9
TGTGCCAGCAGCACAATAACAGGGGATGGACCCTACGAGCAGTACTTC
CASSTITGDGPYEQYF
>.|TRBJ2-3|few|TRBV7-2
TGTGCCAGCTCTCGATGGGCCCCCGCCGGTTCGATGCGCACAGATACGCAGTATTTT
CASSRWAPAGSMRTDTQYF
>.|TRBJ2-1|few|TRBV28
TGTGCCAGCAGACAGGGCATCAATGAGCAGTTCTTC
CASRQGINEQFF
>.|TRBJ2-1|few|TRBV28
TGTGCCAGCAGTTCACTAGCACCGAGCTCCTACAATGAGCAGTTCTTC
CASSSLAPSSYNEQFF
>.|TRBJ1-1|few|TRBV6-1
TGTGCCAGCAGGGCGACAGTGAACACTGAAGCTTTCTTT
CASRATVNTEAFF
>TRBD1|TRBJ1-2|few|TRBV20-1
TGCAGTGCTGCGACAGGGGCCTATGGCTACACCTTC
CSAATGAYGYTF